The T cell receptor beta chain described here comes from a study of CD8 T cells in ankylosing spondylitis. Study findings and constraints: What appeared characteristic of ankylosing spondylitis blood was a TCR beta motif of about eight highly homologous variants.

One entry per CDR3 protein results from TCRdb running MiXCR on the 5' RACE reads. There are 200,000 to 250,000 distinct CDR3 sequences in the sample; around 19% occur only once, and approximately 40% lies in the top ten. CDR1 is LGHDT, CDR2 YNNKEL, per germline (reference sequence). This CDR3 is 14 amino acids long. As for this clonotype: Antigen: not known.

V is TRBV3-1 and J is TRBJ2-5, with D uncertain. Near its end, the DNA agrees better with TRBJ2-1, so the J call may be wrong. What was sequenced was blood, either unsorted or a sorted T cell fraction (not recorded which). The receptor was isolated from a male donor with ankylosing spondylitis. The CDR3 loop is CASSQELAGSGQFF. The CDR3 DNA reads TGTGCCAGCAGCCAAGAACTGGCCGGATCCGGCCAGTTCTTC.